This T cell receptor (beta chain) came from a study of shared clonotypes between healthy human individuals. The V end lost 5 bases, the J end lost 5 bases, and 15 bases lay between the germline ends. CDR1 and CDR2 from the germline V gene are MNHEY and SVGAGI. The CDR3 sequence is 14 residues long. This clone was detected only once. CD45RO-negative CD8 cells positively selected for CCR7 made up the naive population, which excluded terminally differentiated effector memory CD45RA+ cells. The data were produced by immunoSEQ multiplex PCR, yet TCRdb's version contains in-frame clones alone and is incomplete. The sample lists about 550,000 clones; over 95% were seen once.

The chain employs TRBV6-5 and TRBJ2-5; no reliable D call. This clonotype originated in a woman aged 25 to 45 in good health. The material sequenced was naive CD8+ T cells sorted from blood. The CDR3 protein is CASSPVELTETQYF. The CDR3 nucleotides are TGTGCCAGCAGTCCGGTTGAGCTCACGGAGACCCAGTACTTC.